The clone carrying this T cell receptor (beta chain) was observed many times. The data stem from a study of identical twins. V shed 5 bases and J 1 base; nucleotides not matched to a gene: 9. CDR3 length equals 16 residues. Per germline, CDR1 SGHDN and CDR2 FVKESK. Through template switching, a universal primer site was introduced, and the cDNA contained unique molecular identifiers. TCRdb processed the 5' RACE reads anew with MiXCR; each CDR3 protein has one entry. This table has some 240,000 distinct CDR3 sequences, under 12% appearing once. The sample consisted of memory T cells sorted from blood. The sequence came from a man aged 50-60 years in good health. The gene calls are TRBV14 and TRBJ2-7; TRBD1 matches 9 bases. The CDR3 region has the DNA TGTGCCAGCAGCTCGACCACGGGACAGGGTTCCTACGAGCAGTACTTC. Translating gives CASSSTTGQGSYEQYF.